This entry concerns a single T cell receptor (beta chain). This table comes from immunoSEQ multiplex PCR, and its TCRdb copy is limited to in-frame clones, with some not included. The data show 150,000 to 170,000 clones, roughly 83% seen once. The sample belongs to a study of blood T cell repertoires in COVID-19. As for the study in general: Italy, Spain and the United States were the sources of the convalescent and acute COVID-19 samples. T cells, B-cell-depleted T cells, or PBMCs provided the cDNA or gDNA that served as material.

Trimming took 4 bases from V and 8 from J, leaving 26 bases between them. CDR1 and CDR2 from the germline V gene are KGHDR and SFDVKD. The CDR3 sequence is 18 residues long. This receptor was taken from a woman aged 55-70 years with COVID-19, enrolled during active disease. This chain uses TRBV24-1 with TRBJ2-1; D may be TRBD2 (5 bases). The sequenced sample was peripheral blood. The CDR3, as DNA: TGTGCCACCAGTGACCTCAACAGCGCGGGCCCGGATTTCGATGAGCAGTTCTTC. Its translation: CATSDLNSAGPDFDEQFF.